The T cell receptor beta chain under discussion was sequenced for a study of cytomegalovirus exposure and HLA in healthy donors. CDR1 and CDR2 from the germline V gene are SGHVS and FQNEAQ. J lost 5 bases, V lost 6 bases, and 8 bases had no gene match. The CDR3 extends over 14 amino acids. Some clones are missing from TCRdb's copy, which holds only in-frame ones; the method was immunoSEQ multiplex PCR. The sample holds about 200,000 clones, approximately 80% seen once. J is TRBJ1-1 and V is TRBV7-8; TRBD1 agrees at 8 bases. The TCR originated in a woman aged 30 to 39 in good health and CMV-seropositive. The specimen was PBMCs. Written as DNA, the CDR3 is TGTGCCAGCAGGCGGACAGGGCGAGGGACTGAAGCTTTCTTT. Its protein is CASRRTGRGTEAFF.